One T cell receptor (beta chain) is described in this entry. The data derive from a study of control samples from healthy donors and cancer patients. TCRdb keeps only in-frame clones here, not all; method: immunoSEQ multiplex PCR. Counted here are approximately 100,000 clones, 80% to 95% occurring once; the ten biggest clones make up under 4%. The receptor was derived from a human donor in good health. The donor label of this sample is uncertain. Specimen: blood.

The CDR3 spells CSVGTLNTEAFF. The CDR3 DNA is TGCAGCGTGGGGACCCTGAACACTGAAGCTTTCTTT. This chain links TRBV29-1 with TRBJ1-1, with D possibly being TRBD1 (5 bases). The ends were cut back, 6 bases at V and 0 bases at J, with 8 bases in the middle. Per the germline V gene, CDR1 is SQVTM and CDR2 is ANQGSEA. CDR3 length: 12 amino acids.